The clone carrying this TCR beta chain was recorded at least ten times. Its antigen remains unidentified. The data belong to a study of neurological immune-mediated disorders. Overall study results and limits: On phylogenetic grouping, the repertoires of 18 of 34 multiple sclerosis patients fell within one related-CDR3 cluster, constituting a possible signature.

By 5'RACE with 10-nucleotide random UMIs, the cDNA was made. TCRdb independently ran MiXCR on the 5' RACE reads; one entry per CDR3 protein. The table has over 45,000 distinct CDR3 sequences, 4% seen once. The TCR sequence derives from a woman between 40 and 55 years old with multiple sclerosis. Source material: CD4+ T cells from blood.

CDR3 sequence (DNA): TGTGCCAGCAGCGGAACAGGGGACCAGAACACCGGGGAGCTGTTTTTT. Translated, it gives CASSGTGDQNTGELFF. The chain joins TRBV5-6 to TRBJ2-2, with 7 nucleotides matching TRBD1. Germline assignment: CDR1 SGHDT and CDR2 YYEEEE. V gave up 4 bases and J gave up 1 base; unmatched junction bases: 7. The CDR3 has 16 residues.